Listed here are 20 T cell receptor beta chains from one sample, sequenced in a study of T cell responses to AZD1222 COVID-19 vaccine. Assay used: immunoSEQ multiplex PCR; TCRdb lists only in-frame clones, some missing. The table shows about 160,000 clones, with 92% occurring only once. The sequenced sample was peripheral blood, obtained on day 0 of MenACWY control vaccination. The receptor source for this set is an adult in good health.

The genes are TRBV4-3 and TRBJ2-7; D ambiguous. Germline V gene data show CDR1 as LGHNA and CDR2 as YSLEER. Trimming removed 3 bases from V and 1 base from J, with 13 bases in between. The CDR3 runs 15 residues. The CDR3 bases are TGCGCCAGCAGCCAGACGCGGAACCCGTCCTACGAGCAGTACTTC. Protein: CASSQTRNPSYEQYF.

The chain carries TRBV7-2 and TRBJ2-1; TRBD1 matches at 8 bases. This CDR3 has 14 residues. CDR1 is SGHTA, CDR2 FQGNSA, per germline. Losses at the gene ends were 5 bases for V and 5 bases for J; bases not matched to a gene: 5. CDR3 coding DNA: TGTGCCAGCAGCCTATGGACAGGGAACAATGAGCAGTTCTTC. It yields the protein CASSLWTGNNEQFF.

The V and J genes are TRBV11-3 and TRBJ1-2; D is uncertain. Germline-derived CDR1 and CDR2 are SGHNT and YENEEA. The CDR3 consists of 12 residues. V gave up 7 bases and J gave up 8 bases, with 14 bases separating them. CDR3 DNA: TGTGCCAGCACCTCGTCCGCTATGGGCTACACCTTC. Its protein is CASTSSAMGYTF.

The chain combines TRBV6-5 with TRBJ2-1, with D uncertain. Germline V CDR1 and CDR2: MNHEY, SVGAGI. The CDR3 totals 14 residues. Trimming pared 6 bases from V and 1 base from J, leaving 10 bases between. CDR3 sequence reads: CASSRLSSYNEQFF. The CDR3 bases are TGTGCCAGCAGCCGACTCTCGTCCTACAATGAGCAGTTCTTC.

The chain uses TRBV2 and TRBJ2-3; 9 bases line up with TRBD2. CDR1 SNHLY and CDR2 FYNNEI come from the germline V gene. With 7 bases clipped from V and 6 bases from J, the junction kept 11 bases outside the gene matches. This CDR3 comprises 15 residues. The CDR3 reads CASNELAGGGDTQYF. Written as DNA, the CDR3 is TGTGCCAGCAACGAACTAGCGGGCGGAGGGGATACGCAGTATTTT.

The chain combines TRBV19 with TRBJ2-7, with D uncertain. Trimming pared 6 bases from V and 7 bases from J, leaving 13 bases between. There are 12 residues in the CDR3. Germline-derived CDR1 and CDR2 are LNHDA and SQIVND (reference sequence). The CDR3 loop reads CASRHQLGEQYF. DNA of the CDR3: TGTGCCAGTAGGCACCAGTTGGGGGAGCAGTACTTC.

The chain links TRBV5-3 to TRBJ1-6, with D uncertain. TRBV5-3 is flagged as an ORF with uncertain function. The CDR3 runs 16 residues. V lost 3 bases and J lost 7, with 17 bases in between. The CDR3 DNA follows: TGTGCCAGAAGCTCCATACATGGACCGACCAATTCACCCCTCCACTTT. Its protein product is CARSSIHGPTNSPLHF.

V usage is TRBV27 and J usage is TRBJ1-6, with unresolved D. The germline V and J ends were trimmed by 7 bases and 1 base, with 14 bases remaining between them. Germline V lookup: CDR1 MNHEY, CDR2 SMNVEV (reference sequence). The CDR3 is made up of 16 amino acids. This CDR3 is CASTQSWASYNSPLHF. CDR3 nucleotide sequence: TGTGCCAGCACGCAAAGTTGGGCTTCCTATAATTCACCCCTCCACTTT.

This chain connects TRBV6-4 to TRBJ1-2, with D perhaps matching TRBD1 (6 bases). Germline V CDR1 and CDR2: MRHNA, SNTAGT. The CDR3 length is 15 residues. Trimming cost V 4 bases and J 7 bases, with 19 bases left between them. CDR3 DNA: TGTGCCAGCAGTGGCCAATGGCCAGGGGTAGGTGGCTACACCTTC. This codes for CASSGQWPGVGGYTF.

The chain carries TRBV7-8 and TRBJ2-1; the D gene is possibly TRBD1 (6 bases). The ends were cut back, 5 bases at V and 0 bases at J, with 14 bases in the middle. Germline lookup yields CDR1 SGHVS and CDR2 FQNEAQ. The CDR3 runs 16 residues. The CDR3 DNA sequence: TGTGCCAGCAGCCGGACAGATCTCTTCTCCTACAATGAGCAGTTCTTC. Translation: CASSRTDLFSYNEQFF.

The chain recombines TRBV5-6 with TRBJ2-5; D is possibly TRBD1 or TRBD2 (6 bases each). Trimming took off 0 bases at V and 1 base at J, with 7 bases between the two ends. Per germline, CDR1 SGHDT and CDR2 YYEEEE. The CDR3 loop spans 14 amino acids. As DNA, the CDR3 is TGTGCCAGCAGCTTGGGGGGGGCCCAAGAGACCCAGTACTTC. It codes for CASSLGGAQETQYF.

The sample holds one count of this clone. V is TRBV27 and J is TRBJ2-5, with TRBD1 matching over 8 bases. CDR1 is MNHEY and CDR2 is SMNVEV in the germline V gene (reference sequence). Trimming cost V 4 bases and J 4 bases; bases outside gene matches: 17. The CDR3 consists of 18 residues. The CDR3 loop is CASSSTVTGTGRRETQYF. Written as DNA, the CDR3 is TGTGCCAGCAGTTCTACGGTCACCGGGACAGGAAGACGAGAGACCCAGTACTTC.

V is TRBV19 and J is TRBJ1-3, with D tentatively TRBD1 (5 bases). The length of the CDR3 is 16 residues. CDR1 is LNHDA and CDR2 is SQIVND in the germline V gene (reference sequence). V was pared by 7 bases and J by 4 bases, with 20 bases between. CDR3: CASTTGGHPPGNTIYF. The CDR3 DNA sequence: TGTGCCAGTACCACTGGGGGTCATCCTCCCGGAAACACCATATATTTT.

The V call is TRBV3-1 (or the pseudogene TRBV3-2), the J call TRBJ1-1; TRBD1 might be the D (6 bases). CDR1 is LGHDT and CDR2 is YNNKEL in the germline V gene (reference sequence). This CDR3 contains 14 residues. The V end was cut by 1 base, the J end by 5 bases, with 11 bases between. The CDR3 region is CASSQGRGRTEAFF. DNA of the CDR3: TGTGCCAGCAGCCAAGGCAGGGGCAGAACTGAAGCTTTCTTT.

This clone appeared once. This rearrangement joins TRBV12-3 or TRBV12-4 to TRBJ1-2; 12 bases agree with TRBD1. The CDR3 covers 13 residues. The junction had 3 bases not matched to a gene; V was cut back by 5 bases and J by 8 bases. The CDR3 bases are TGTGCCAGCAGTCCCGGGACAGGGGGCGGCTACACCTTC. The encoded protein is CASSPGTGGGYTF.

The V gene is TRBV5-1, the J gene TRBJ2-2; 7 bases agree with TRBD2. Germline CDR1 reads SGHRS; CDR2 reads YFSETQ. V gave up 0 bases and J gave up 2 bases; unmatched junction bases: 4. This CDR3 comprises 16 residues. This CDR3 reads CASSLASGPNTGELFF. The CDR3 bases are TGCGCCAGCAGCTTGGCTAGCGGACCTAACACCGGGGAGCTGTTTTTT. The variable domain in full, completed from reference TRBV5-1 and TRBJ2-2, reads KAGVTQTPRYLIKTRGQQVTLSCSPISGHRSVSWYQQTPGQGLQFLFEYFSETQRNKGNFPGRFSGRQFSNSRSEMNVSTLELGDSALYLCASSLASGPNTGELFFGEGSRLTVL.

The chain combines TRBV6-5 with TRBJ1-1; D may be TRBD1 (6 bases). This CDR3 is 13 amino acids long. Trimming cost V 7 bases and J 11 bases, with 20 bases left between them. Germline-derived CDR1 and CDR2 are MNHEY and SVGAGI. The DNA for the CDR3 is TGTGCCAGCACGGGGGATAGGGACATCGGGGCTTTCTTT. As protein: CASTGDRDIGAFF.

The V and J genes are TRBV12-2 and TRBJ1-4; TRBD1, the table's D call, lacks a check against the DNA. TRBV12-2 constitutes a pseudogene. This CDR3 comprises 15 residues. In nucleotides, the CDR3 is TGTGCAAGTCGCTTAGCGGGAGCAGGGGATGAAAAACTGTTTTTT. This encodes CASRLAGAGDEKLFF.

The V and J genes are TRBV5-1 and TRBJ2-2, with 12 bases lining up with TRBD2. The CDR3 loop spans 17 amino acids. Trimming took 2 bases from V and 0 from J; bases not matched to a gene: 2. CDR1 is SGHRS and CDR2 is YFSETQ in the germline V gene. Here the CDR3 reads CASSFWTSGTNTGELFF. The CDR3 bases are TGCGCCAGCAGCTTCTGGACTAGCGGGACGAACACCGGGGAGCTGTTTTTT.

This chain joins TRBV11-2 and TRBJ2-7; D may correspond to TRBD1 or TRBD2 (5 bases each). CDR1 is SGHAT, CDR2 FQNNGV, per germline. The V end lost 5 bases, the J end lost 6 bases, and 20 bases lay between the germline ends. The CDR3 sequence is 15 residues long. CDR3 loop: CASSPLRGASGEQYF. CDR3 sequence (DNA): TGTGCCAGCAGCCCCCTTAGAGGGGCTTCAGGCGAGCAGTACTTC. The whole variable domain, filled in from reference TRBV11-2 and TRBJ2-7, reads EAGVAQSPRYKIIEKRQSVAFWCNPISGHATLYWYQQILGQGPKLLIQFQNNGVVDDSQLPKDRFSAERLKGVDSTLKIQPAKLEDSAVYLCASSPLRGASGEQYFGPGTRLTVT.